The 20 T cell receptor beta chains below all came from one sample that was sequenced in a study of human CD8 memory T cell subsets. Generation of TCR beta libraries used UMI-labeled 5' RACE. TCRdb reprocessed the 5' RACE reads, keeping one entry per CDR3 protein, no DNA. This specimen shows over 3,500 distinct CDR3 sequences; the ten leading clones hold roughly 34%. The specimen was CD8+ effector memory T cells (TEM) sorted from PBMCs. Subset defined: effector memory CD8 T cells, CCR7- CD45RO+ CD95+. The receptors stem from a human donor in good health.

The rearrangement uses TRBV6-2 or TRBV6-3 and TRBJ2-7; TCRdb returns TRBD2, unconfirmable since there is no DNA. Germline CDR1 is MNHEY and CDR2 is SVGEGT. This CDR3 is built from 14 residues. The CDR3 here is CASSYQREAYEQYF.

V usage is TRBV20-1 and J usage is TRBJ2-7; TCRdb calls TRBD2, which cannot be checked without DNA. The CDR3 runs 14 residues. Germline CDR1 and CDR2: DFQATT and SNEGSKA (reference sequence). The CDR3 protein is CSARDGGDYHEQYF.

The chain couples TRBV20-1 to TRBJ2-3; TCRdb gives TRBD2 as the D gene, but with no DNA this cannot be confirmed. CDR3 length: 15 amino acids. The germline CDR1 and CDR2 sequences are DFQATT and SNEGSKA (reference sequence). CDR3 residues: CSANTGLADTDTQYF.

V and J are TRBV28 and TRBJ2-2; TCRdb outputs TRBD2, but without DNA this stays unchecked. This CDR3 spans 16 amino acids. CDR1 MDHEN and CDR2 SYDVKM come from the germline V gene. The CDR3 region is CASSVRGDWNTGELFF.

The rearrangement joins TRBV20-1 to TRBJ2-1; TCRdb picks TRBD2, but there is no DNA to check that call. The CDR3 covers 13 residues. Germline assignment: CDR1 DFQATT and CDR2 SNEGSKA (reference sequence). Here the CDR3 reads CSARGLAGNEQFF.

The CDR3 loop reads CASSLLGLAGDEQYF. V is TRBV7-9 and J is TRBJ2-7; absent DNA, TCRdb's TRBD2 call cannot be checked. This CDR3 region has 15 residues. In germline, CDR1 is SEHNR, CDR2 FQNEAQ (reference sequence).

V gene TRBV6-1 combines with J gene TRBJ2-1. CDR3 length: 15 amino acids. CDR1 is MNHNS, CDR2 SASEGT, per germline. The CDR3 loop reads CASSEAGGSYNEQFF.

The rearrangement links TRBV19 to TRBJ2-1. Germline CDR1 reads LNHDA; CDR2 reads SQIVND (reference sequence). The CDR3 spans 15 residues. CDR3 sequence reads: CASSPAWSSYNEQFF. Together with reference TRBV19 and TRBJ2-1, the CDR3 gives the full variable domain: DGGITQSPKYLFRKEGQNVTLSCEQNLNHDAMYWYRQDPGQGLRLIYYSQIVNDFQKGDIAEGYSVSREKKESFPLTVTSAQKNPTAFYLCASSPAWSSYNEQFFGPGTRLTVL.

This clonotype is classed as medium-sized (0.01 to 0.1%) by frequency. This sequence joins TRBV29-1 and TRBJ1-2. The CDR3 runs 15 residues. The V gene's germline CDR1 is SQVTM and CDR2 ANQGSEA. The CDR3 here is CSVEDFLGESYGYTF.

The CDR3 sequence is CASSHGTGGNEQYF. This chain links TRBV4-3 with TRBJ2-7; TCRdb's D call, TRBD1, is unchecked because there is no DNA. CDR1 and CDR2 (germline): LGHNA, YSLEER. The CDR3 totals 14 residues.

The chain joins TRBV20-1 to TRBJ1-2; as DNA is missing, the TRBD1 call by TCRdb cannot be tested. The CDR3 runs to 14 residues. Per the germline V gene, CDR1 is DFQATT and CDR2 is SNEGSKA (reference sequence). The CDR3 reads CSARTGTPYYGYTF.

This sequence joins TRBV4-3 and TRBJ2-3. Germline V gives CDR1 LGHNA, CDR2 YSLEER. There are 15 residues in the CDR3. The chain's CDR3 is CASSQGEGEVDTQYF.

The chain has TRBV28 and TRBJ1-6. The CDR3 is 15 amino acids. The germline CDR1 and CDR2 sequences are MDHEN and SYDVKM. The CDR3 sequence is CASSSAGFYNSPLHF.

CDR3 region: CSASEAGETETQYF. The chain combines TRBV20-1 with TRBJ2-5. CDR1 and CDR2 from the germline V gene are DFQATT and SNEGSKA (reference sequence). The CDR3 runs to 14 residues.

According to its frequency, this clonotype is large. V is TRBV7-9 and J is TRBJ2-5; TCRdb's assignment of TRBD2 cannot be checked, as there is no DNA. Per germline, CDR1 SEHNR and CDR2 FQNEAQ (reference sequence). There are 15 residues in the CDR3. The CDR3 here is CASSLAVEGGKTQYF.

This chain connects TRBV3-1 to TRBJ2-5. The CDR3 runs to 14 residues. The germline gives CDR1 LGHDT, CDR2 YNNKEL (reference sequence). CDR3 residues: CASSQVISKETQYF.

The rearrangement uses TRBV20-1 and TRBJ2-7; TCRdb proposes TRBD2, but this gene call is untestable without DNA. In germline, CDR1 is DFQATT, CDR2 SNEGSKA (reference sequence). The CDR3 is made up of 13 amino acids. The CDR3 sequence is CSASRADPYEQYF.

CDR3: CASSLIPITRGSYEQYF. The chain combines TRBV28 with TRBJ2-7. The CDR3 extends over 17 amino acids. Per the germline V gene, CDR1 is MDHEN and CDR2 is SYDVKM.

The CDR3 protein is CASSLAGRNYEQYF. This rearrangement joins TRBV12-3 or TRBV12-4 to TRBJ2-7. CDR3 length: 14 residues.

CDR3 protein: CSALPQTASSYNSPLHF. The chain recombines TRBV20-1 with TRBJ1-6; TCRdb picks TRBD1, but there is no DNA to check that call. The germline CDR1 and CDR2 sequences are DFQATT and SNEGSKA (reference sequence). This CDR3 comprises 17 residues.